This T cell receptor beta chain was observed in a study of OX40 agonist ivuxolimab in advanced cancers. Study-level background: The costimulatory receptor OX40 (CD134) was targeted by ivuxolimab, a fully human IgG2 agonistic monoclonal antibody. The monotherapy dose-escalation portion (N ≈ 56 patients) of the phase I ivuxolimab trial is reported in the paper. In the dose-escalation cohort, around four fifths of patients were male, and the mean age was approximately 60 years, with a range of roughly 20 to 80. Peripheral TCRbeta sequencing aimed to test whether ivuxolimab altered TCR sequence diversity and caused clonal T-cell expansion. Prior anti-PD-1, anti-PD-L1 or anti-CTLA-4 therapy was permitted, and less than 45% of dose-escalation patients had received checkpoint inhibitors. Of the roughly 52 dose-escalation patients, hepatocellular carcinoma was present in approximately 20, melanoma in around 15, renal cell carcinoma in 9 and head and neck cancer in 9. Intravenous ivuxolimab was administered to patients every 2 weeks at six dose levels: 0.01, 0.1, 0.3, 1.5, 3 and 10 mg/kg. Three dose-escalation patients achieved partial responses, one with hepatocellular carcinoma and two with cutaneous melanoma. Results and caveats for the whole study, not just this receptor: Antigen specificity was not determined for the clonally expanded peripheral T cells. At doses of 0.1 to 3.0 mg/kg, clonal expansion of both CD4+ and CD8+ T cells in blood was seen between baseline and week 6. In partial responders in the 0.1-3.0 mg/kg groups, normalized peripheral clonal expansion was found to be among the lowest, especially among CD8+ T cells. Low levels of normalized T-cell clonal expansion were also shown by some nonresponding patients. On average, CD8+ T cells showed more expanded clones than CD4+ T cells after ivuxolimab.

To sequence the TCRbeta CDR3 region, genomic DNA was isolated from the sorted cells. The immunoSEQ Assay was used to sequence the TCRbeta CDR3 regions. TCRdb carries this immuneACCESS record with in-frame sequences only. Its versions omit some clonotypes, under half of them owing to an unresolved V gene in the studies checked, with the rest unexplained. The sample profile shows more than 40,000 clones; 82% of them were found once. The ten largest clones represent less than 2% of the sample. The trial excluded patients who had a history of autoimmune disease or who were on systemic immunosuppression. Peripheral blood for TCR sequencing was drawn from every dose cohort at baseline, at cycle 4 day 1 and at cycle 7 day 1. The samples were drawn from a first-in-human, open-label, multicenter phase I dose-escalation trial of ivuxolimab. The trial enrolled adults with locally advanced or metastatic head and neck squamous cell, hepatocellular, melanoma or renal cell carcinoma. CD4+ and CD8+ T cells were sorted separately from peripheral blood before TCR sequencing.

The CDR3 holds 19 amino acids from the cysteine to the phenylalanine. The sequence is cut down to CDR3 DNA, 57 bases in frame from base 1. To note about this clone: Which antigen it targets is not known. Base qualities are missing; no much larger clone stands one base away.

The TCR was taken from an adult with an advanced solid tumor such as melanoma, head and neck, liver or kidney cancer. Sequenced material: CD4+ or CD8+ T cells sorted from blood, taken in a trial of the OX40 agonist ivuxolimab. The rearrangement joined TRBV21-1 to TRBJ2-7; TRBD2, the table's D call, was not compared with the DNA. TRBV21-1 is tagged as a pseudogene. Here the CDR3 is given as CASSNEVPYLLGRLNEQYF. The base sequence is TGTGCCAGCAGCAATGAGGTACCGTACCTCCTAGGGAGGCTCAACGAGCAGTACTTC.